This T cell receptor beta chain is drawn from a study of blood T cells in healthy people across ages (dated by TCRdb to about 2015). For the study in its entirety: In model experiments, template switching captured roughly one uniquely barcoded TCR beta cDNA molecule for every two T cells. To track age-related changes in TCR beta repertoire diversity, the study relied on deep sequencing normalized with unique cDNA molecular identifiers. The donors were split into four age groups: young (average roughly 15 years), middle-aged (39), aged (more than 55) and long-lived (approximately 89). Donors of different ages were randomly distributed across sequencing lanes to avoid experimental bias. For two donors (one aged 18 to 30 and one aged 80 or older), the study analyzed two additional independent replicas of 1 million unique cDNA reads from the same blood draw. Paper-wide results and their limitations: Compared with the aged group, the long-lived group had more naive CD4+ T cells, fewer expanded clones and increased TCR diversity, suggesting age selection. Conclusive comparison of naive and antigen-experienced compartments was prevented by the profiling of bulk unsorted PBMCs. Estimates of total diversity based on one million sequenced T cells were regarded as lower bounds and as underestimates. As age increased, observed TCR beta diversity per million T cells dropped in a roughly linear way, and a significant reduction was already evident by age around 41. Because the CMV infection status of the donors was unknown, age-related changes in expanded clonotypes may potentially have been confounded. Observed TCR beta diversity correlated strongly with the percentage of naive T cells measured by flow cytometry.

The library was made by 5' RACE. Sequencing was carried out with an Illumina HiSeq 2500. The second PCR ran for roughly 7 to 11 cycles and used a J-beta primer mix along with a sample-barcoded 5' primer. Each TCR beta cDNA molecule received a unique molecular identifier from a template-switch 5' adaptor carrying 12 random nucleotides. Each sample yielded at least 2.5 million CDR3-containing paired-end reads. First-strand cDNA synthesis was performed from all RNA using the Mint cDNA synthesis kit, with priming by a TRBC-specific oligonucleotide. After uracil-DNA glycosylase treatment, a first 18-cycle PCR used universal primers M1SS and BC2_uni_R on all cDNA. Per the authors' processing: Each sample was normalized by randomly selecting 1 million high-quality reads, each carrying a distinct molecular identifier. Reads sharing molecular identifiers were discarded rather than binned into consensus sequences. MiTCR, with a Q25 quality threshold and the strictest error-elimination algorithm, was used for CDR3 identification, clonotype clustering and error correction. A nonparametric unseen species model with Euler transformation was used to estimate a lower bound on total TCR beta diversity. TCRdb took the public reads, trimmed them with fastp at Q25, ran MiXCR for clone calling and kept in-frame beta chains. Each entry is one CDR3 protein sequence, shown with its most common DNA and genes. The V and J calls were determined by TCRdb, not by the authors. This sample gives just over 800,000 distinct CDR3 sequences in total; approximately 65% of them show up just once. The leading ten clones occupy around 30% of the sample.

About this clonotype itself: No antigen is known for it. No base quality information exists; no much larger clone differs at one position.

The approximately 39 donors, aged about 6 to 100 years, were systemically healthy Caucasian individuals from Russia. Each donor gave ten milliliters of peripheral blood, collected into EDTA-treated Vacutainer tubes. Ficoll-Paque density-gradient centrifugation was used to isolate PBMCs, with at least 7 million per sample. Trizol reagent was used to extract total RNA from PBMCs, with at least 6 micrograms per sample. For every donor, an aliquot of PBMCs went through flow cytometry to measure the percentages of naive CD45RAhigh/CD27high T cells. V is pared back by 1 base and J by 7 bases, with 16 bases lying between the germline termini. The CDR3 spans 15 residues, from the cysteine through the phenylalanine. The entry retains the CDR3 DNA only, 45 bases that are in frame from base 1. Looking up the germline V gene (reference sequence) yields CDR1 SEHNR and CDR2 FQNEAQ.

Sample: blood. The TCR sequence derives from a man younger than 45 in good health. In this chain, TRBV7-9 is recombined with TRBJ1-2; a tentative D match to TRBD1 spans 5 bases. The CDR3 reads CASSLDRQGLGGYTF. The DNA sequence follows: TGTGCCAGCAGCTTAGATCGTCAGGGTCTGGGTGGCTACACCTTC.